This TCR beta chain was observed in a study of cytomegalovirus exposure and HLA in healthy donors. PCR amplification relied on 60 Vbeta primers (plus 13 Jbeta primers). Assay: immunoSEQ multiplex PCR; the TCRdb copy retains only in-frame clones and omits some. The sample holds 150,000 to 160,000 clones, about 80% seen once. V trimming: 4 bases; J trimming: 4 bases; junction bases outside the gene matches: 10. CDR1 and CDR2 from the germline V gene are SGHRS and YFSETQ. The CDR3 consists of 15 residues. This clone was detected once. The chain has TRBV5-1 and TRBJ1-1; 7 bases map to TRBD1. The sequenced sample was PBMCs. The clonotype comes from a man aged 30 to 39 in good health and CMV-seropositive. CDR3 in DNA: TGCGCCAGCAGCACCCTACAGGGGTCTGCCACTGAAGCTTTCTTT. This gives the protein CASSTLQGSATEAFF.